These 30 T cell receptor beta chains were all obtained from the same sample, sequenced in a study of CD8 T cells in ankylosing spondylitis. TCRdb reanalysed the 5' RACE reads using MiXCR and keeps one entry per CDR3 protein. The repertoire consists of about 250,000 distinct CDR3 sequences, with under 35% occurring once and the leading ten covering approximately 4%. Sequenced input: blood, either unsorted or a sorted T cell fraction (not recorded which). These receptors all stem from a male donor with ankylosing spondylitis or in good health (not recorded which).

This chain connects TRBV5-5 to TRBJ2-2; TRBD1 matches 8 bases. The CDR3 runs to 16 residues. Looked up from germline, CDR1 is SGHKS and CDR2 is YYEKEE (reference sequence). J gave up 4 bases and V 4 bases, and 9 bases lay outside the gene matches. The CDR3 is CASSPLRQGFTGELFF. CDR3 in DNA: TGTGCCAGCAGCCCATTAAGACAGGGGTTCACCGGGGAGCTGTTTTTT.

This chain joins TRBV7-2 and TRBJ2-5; D not resolved. V shed 1 base and J shed 5 bases, with 8 bases lying between them. Germline-derived CDR1 and CDR2 are SGHTA and FQGNSA. The CDR3 runs to 13 residues. The CDR3 spells CASSLEKWETQYF. CDR3 sequence (DNA): TGTGCCAGCAGCTTAGAGAAGTGGGAGACCCAGTACTTC. Supplemented by reference TRBV7-2 and TRBJ2-5, the full variable domain reads GAGVSQSPSNKVTEKGKDVELRCDPISGHTALYWYRQSLGQGLEFLIYFQGNSAPDKSGLPSDRFSAERTGGSVSTLTIQRTQQEDSAVYLCASSLEKWETQYFGPGTRLLVL.

This clonotype came up a few times. This chain links TRBV10-3 with TRBJ2-7; D gene ambiguous. V was cut by 6 bases and J by 6 bases, with 12 bases left in between. This CDR3 is 12 amino acids long. Germline V CDR1 and CDR2: ENHRY, SYGVKD. This CDR3 is CAIRGWGSEQYF. Here the CDR3 DNA reads TGTGCCATCAGGGGGTGGGGTAGCGAGCAGTACTTC.

The chain is built from TRBV5-1 and TRBJ1-2, with 7 positions matching TRBD1. Germline values: CDR1 SGHRS, CDR2 YFSETQ. There are 15 residues in the CDR3. With 5 bases clipped from V and 8 bases from J, the junction kept 15 bases outside the gene matches. The CDR3 region has the DNA TGCGCCAGCAGACCTGCCGACAGGGAGGTCGGAGGCTACACCTTC. Residues: CASRPADREVGGYTF.

This clonotype showed up just a few times. The V call is TRBV6-1, the J call TRBJ2-1; TRBD2 matches 9 bases. Losses at the gene ends were 6 bases for V and 5 bases for J; bases not matched to a gene: 2. There are 13 residues in the CDR3. Germline V gene sequence: CDR1 MNHNS, CDR2 SASEGT. The CDR3 DNA sequence: TGTGCCAGCAGCTCTAGCGGGGACAATGAGCAGTTCTTC. The encoded protein is CASSSSGDNEQFF.

This clonotype has only a few counts. This chain uses TRBV12-3 or TRBV12-4 with TRBJ2-3, with D hard to call. The CDR3 totals 14 residues. V was cut by 5 bases and J by 3 bases, with 12 bases left in between. The chain's CDR3 is CASSGDGPTDTQYF. CDR3 sequence (DNA): TGTGCCAGCAGTGGAGACGGTCCGACAGATACGCAGTATTTT.

As concerns this clonotype: This may stem from a read error, because a much larger clone lies one nucleotide away. The chain recombines TRBV6-4 with TRBJ2-3; 12 bases are a match to TRBD2. CDR3 length equals 15 residues. Germline CDR1 is MRHNA and CDR2 is SNTAGT. V shed 0 bases and J 5 bases; nucleotides not matched to a gene: 0. The CDR3 is CASSDSTSGGDTQYF. In nucleotides, the CDR3 is TGTGCCAGCAGTGACTCGACTAGCGGGGGAGATACGCAGTATTTT.

The chain is built from TRBV11-2 and TRBJ2-3; 9 bases align to TRBD1. Unmatched junction bases numbered 5, after V lost 5 bases and J lost 5 bases. The germline V gene encodes CDR1 SGHAT and CDR2 FQNNGV. This CDR3 has 14 residues. As DNA, the CDR3 is TGTGCCAGCAGCAGACAGGGGGAGGGAGATACGCAGTATTTT. It specifies CASSRQGEGDTQYF. The variable domain in full, completed from reference TRBV11-2 and TRBJ2-3, reads EAGVAQSPRYKIIEKRQSVAFWCNPISGHATLYWYQQILGQGPKLLIQFQNNGVVDDSQLPKDRFSAERLKGVDSTLKIQPAKLEDSAVYLCASSRQGEGDTQYFGPGTRLTVL.

This clonotype was counted a few times. This chain uses TRBV30 with TRBJ1-5; D not resolved. This CDR3 contains 14 residues. V was trimmed by 3 bases and J by 0 bases, leaving 9 bases between them. Germline V lookup: CDR1 GTSNPN, CDR2 SVGIG (reference sequence). The CDR3, as DNA: TGTGCCTGGAGCCCGCCGTATAGCAATCAGCCCCAGCATTTT. Translation gives CAWSPPYSNQPQHF.

V is TRBV12-3 or TRBV12-4 and J is TRBJ2-5, with D maybe TRBD2 (6 bases). The V end was cut by 4 bases, the J end by 0 bases, with 15 bases between. The CDR3 sequence is 16 residues long. This CDR3 is CASSSTVRDYQETQYF. The CDR3 region has the DNA TGTGCCAGCAGTTCGACAGTCCGGGACTACCAAGAGACCCAGTACTTC.

J is TRBJ1-4 and V is TRBV27; maybe TRBD1 (5 bases). The CDR3 sequence is 13 residues long. V was cut by 5 bases and J by 8 bases, with 12 bases left in between. In germline, CDR1 is MNHEY, CDR2 SMNVEV (reference sequence). The CDR3 region has the DNA TGTGCCAGCAGTCCCGAAGGGGAGGAAAAACTGTTTTTT. This encodes CASSPEGEEKLFF.

V usage is TRBV28 and J usage is TRBJ1-3; a possible D gene is TRBD1 (5 bases). V was clipped by 3 bases and J by 0 bases, with 9 bases between them. The CDR3 length is 15 residues. In germline, CDR1 is MDHEN, CDR2 SYDVKM. Written as DNA, the CDR3 is TGTGCCAGCAGTTTGGGGCGAACCTCTGGAAACACCATATATTTT. It specifies CASSLGRTSGNTIYF.

This rearrangement joins TRBV12-3 or TRBV12-4 to TRBJ2-3, with D unclear. CDR3 length: 14 amino acids. Trimming took 3 bases from V and 0 from J, leaving 7 bases between them. The CDR3 DNA sequence: TGTGCCAGCAGTTTTGGCAGAAGCACAGATACGCAGTATTTT. Its translation is CASSFGRSTDTQYF.

This chain joins TRBV18 and TRBJ2-7, with D tentatively TRBD1 (6 bases). The CDR3 is 14 residues long. Germline lookup yields CDR1 KGHSH and CDR2 LQKENI. Trimming shortened V by 6 bases and J by 2 bases, and 14 bases separated the two germline ends. CDR3 residues: CASSRQGWPYEQYF. For the CDR3, the DNA is TGTGCCAGCTCGAGGCAGGGGTGGCCCTACGAGCAGTACTTC.

This clonotype was detected a few times. The V and J genes are TRBV12-3 or TRBV12-4 and TRBJ2-2, with D possibly matching TRBD1 (6 bases). The V end was cut by 7 bases, the J end by 8 bases, with 20 bases between. The CDR3 runs 15 residues. CDR3 residues: CASIPGQMDAGELFF. The CDR3 DNA sequence: TGTGCCAGCATTCCCGGACAGATGGACGCGGGGGAGCTGTTTTTT.

The chain has TRBV28 and TRBJ1-1; 10 bases are shared with TRBD1. Germline V CDR1 and CDR2: MDHEN, SYDVKM. After removal of 8 bases from V and 2 bases from J, the junction contained 8 bases not matched to a gene. The CDR3 contains 15 residues. In DNA, the CDR3 is TGTGCCAGCTTCGGACAGGGGGGGATTAACACTGAAGCTTTCTTT. Amino acid sequence: CASFGQGGINTEAFF.

This clonotype was seen more than once but under ten times. The rearrangement uses TRBV20-1 and TRBJ1-4; D uncertain. Germline CDR1 DFQATT, CDR2 SNEGSKA (reference sequence). This CDR3 is 12 amino acids long. The germline V and J ends were trimmed by 6 bases and 5 bases, with 10 bases remaining between them. The CDR3 DNA reads TGCAGTGCCAGGTGGGGAAATGAAAAACTGTTTTTT. This gives the protein CSARWGNEKLFF.

The rearrangement joins TRBV7-7 to TRBJ2-2; TRBD1 agrees at 12 bases. CDR1 and CDR2 (germline): SSHAT, FNYEAQ (reference sequence). This CDR3 is built from 20 residues. V dropped 0 bases and J dropped 1; count of bases not matched to a gene: 9. The CDR3 reads CASSLAFAGQGAKNTGELFF. As DNA, the CDR3 is TGTGCCAGCAGCTTAGCATTTGCGGGACAGGGGGCTAAGAACACCGGGGAGCTGTTTTTT.

The rearrangement joins TRBV10-3 to TRBJ2-5; 9 positions agree with TRBD1. Germline trimming cut 4 bases from V and 4 bases from J; bases unmatched to any gene: 4. This CDR3 contains 14 residues. CDR1 and CDR2 from the germline V gene are ENHRY and SYGVKD. The chain's CDR3 is CAISGGTGRETQYF. CDR3 DNA: TGTGCCATCAGTGGGGGGACAGGGCGAGAGACCCAGTACTTC.

Concerning this clonotype: Compared with germline, one end of the junction differs, possibly owing to a read error. The rearrangement uses TRBV5-5 and TRBJ2-7; 7 bases are a match to TRBD2. The CDR3 is made up of 9 amino acids. Per the germline V gene, CDR1 is SGHKS and CDR2 is YYEKEE (reference sequence). DNA of the CDR3: TGTGCCAGCAGCCTCCGGGGGGATTTC. This translates into CASSLRGDF.

This clonotype occurred a few times. J is TRBJ2-1 and V is TRBV20-1; TRBD1 matches 8 bases. The CDR3 sequence is 13 residues long. CDR1 and CDR2 (germline): DFQATT, SNEGSKA (reference sequence). The CDR3 region has the DNA TGCAGGCTCGGACAGGGATCCTACAATGAGCAGTTCTTC. Its protein product is CRLGQGSYNEQFF.

This clonotype was counted a few times. The V and J genes are TRBV6-5 and TRBJ2-7; 8 nucleotides agree with TRBD2. Germline trimming cut 2 bases from V and 3 bases from J; bases unmatched to any gene: 6. CDR3 length equals 15 residues. Germline V gives CDR1 MNHEY, CDR2 SVGAGI. The DNA for the CDR3 is TGTGCCAGCAGTTACACTACTAGCGGTGGCTACGAGCAGTACTTC. As protein: CASSYTTSGGYEQYF.

The J gene is TRBJ2-7, the V gene TRBV28, with 7 bases identical to TRBD1. V lost 2 bases to trimming and J lost 5 bases; unmatched junction nucleotides: 6. This CDR3 is 14 amino acids long. CDR1 and CDR2 from the germline V gene are MDHEN and SYDVKM. Here the CDR3 reads CASSLPQTGDEQYF. CDR3 bases: TGTGCCAGCAGTTTACCCCAAACAGGGGACGAGCAGTACTTC.

The chain uses TRBV5-1 and TRBJ1-6; D is uncertain. V gave up 3 bases and J gave up 8 bases, with 12 bases separating them. The germline gives CDR1 SGHRS, CDR2 YFSETQ. There are 14 residues in the CDR3. The CDR3: CASSWEGTDSPLHF. CDR3 nucleotides: TGCGCCAGCAGCTGGGAGGGTACGGATTCACCCCTCCACTTT.

There are a few counts of this clonotype. The J gene is TRBJ2-5, the V gene TRBV5-1, with D maybe TRBD2 (5 bases). This CDR3 is 14 amino acids long. In germline, CDR1 is SGHRS, CDR2 YFSETQ. Deletions cut 2 bases from V and 5 bases from J, with 13 bases between. In nucleotides, the CDR3 is TGCGCCAGCAGCTTAAACTACGAGGGCGAGACCCAGTACTTC. This sequence encodes CASSLNYEGETQYF.

This sequence joins TRBV12-3 or TRBV12-4 and TRBJ2-1; the match to TRBD2 covers 7 bases. This CDR3 has 14 residues. The V gene end was trimmed by 7 bases and the J gene end by 5 bases; junction bases not matched to a gene: 8. The CDR3 DNA reads as TGTGCCAGCAACCAGCGGGGAACACACAATGAGCAGTTCTTC. Translating gives CASNQRGTHNEQFF.

This clonotype was counted only a few times. The chain recombines TRBV7-2 with TRBJ2-7, with D possibly being TRBD2 (6 bases). CDR1 is SGHTA, CDR2 FQGNSA, per germline. The CDR3 consists of 14 residues. V lost 3 bases to trimming and J lost 2 bases, with 11 bases between them. CDR3 bases: TGTGCCAGCAGCTTCGGGGACTTAACCTACGAGCAGTACTTC. Translated, it gives CASSFGDLTYEQYF.

This chain connects TRBV10-2 to TRBJ2-1; 11 bases match TRBD2. CDR3 size: 15 residues. Unmatched junction bases numbered 11, after V lost 6 bases and J lost 10 bases. In germline, CDR1 is WSHSY, CDR2 SAAADI. The chain's CDR3 is CASSEAGTSGPEQFF. Written as DNA, the CDR3 is TGCGCCAGCAGCGAAGCCGGGACTAGCGGACCAGAGCAGTTCTTC.

The chain employs TRBV18 and TRBJ2-7; D assignment may be TRBD1 or TRBD2 (5 bases each). Germline V gene lookup returns CDR1 KGHSH and CDR2 LQKENI. V lost 3 bases and J lost 5, with 14 bases in between. This CDR3 comprises 14 residues. The CDR3 region has the DNA TGTGCCAGCTCACCCGGGAACCAGGGCAACGAGCAGTACTTC. Protein sequence: CASSPGNQGNEQYF.

The CDR3 nucleotides read TGCAGCGTTGAAGTCCCTACACCCGACAGGGGGCGTAGGGTCACTGAAGCTTTCTTT. Residues: CSVEVPTPDRGRRVTEAFF. The chain uses TRBV29-1 and TRBJ1-1; TRBD1 matches 10 bases. The CDR3 runs to 19 residues. V was pared by 1 base and J by 4 bases, with 18 bases of the junction left unmatched. From germline, CDR1 is SQVTM and CDR2 ANQGSEA.